Below, 24 T cell receptor beta chains from the same sample are listed, as sequenced in a study of CD8 T cells in Susac syndrome. Reverse transcription of about 0.5 to 1 ug RNA used random hexamers. MiXCR was run by TCRdb on the immunoSEQ multiplex PCR reads, yielding one entry per CDR3 protein. The table lists roughly 180,000 distinct CDR3 sequences, about 94% of them singletons. The sequencing sample was made of CD4+ T cells from PBMCs. The receptors shown here come from a human donor in good health.

The chain has TRBV30 and TRBJ1-2; 8 bases are a match to TRBD1. This CDR3 comprises 13 residues. The germline gives CDR1 GTSNPN, CDR2 SVGIG (reference sequence). The V and J ends lost 2 bases and 4 bases, in that order; junction bases with no gene match: 3. CDR3 sequence reads: CAWSRDRTYGYTF. Here the CDR3 DNA reads TGTGCCTGGAGTCGGGACAGGACCTATGGCTACACCTTC. Full variable domain (outside the CDR3, taken from reference TRBV30 and TRBJ1-2): SQTIHQWPATLVQPVGSPLSLECTVEGTSNPNLYWYRQAAGRGLQLLFYSVGIGQISSEVPQNLSASRPQDRQFILSSKKLLLSDSGFYLCAWSRDRTYGYTFGSGTRLTVV.

This chain links TRBV2 with TRBJ1-2, with D tentatively TRBD1 (6 bases). CDR3 size: 13 residues. Germline CDR1 and CDR2: SNHLY and FYNNEI. The CDR3 bases are TGTGTATGGGGGCCGGGGGCATACTATGGCTACACCTTC. Encoded protein: CVWGPGAYYGYTF.

This chain connects TRBV25-1 to TRBJ2-7; D not certain. Germline CDR1 MGHDK, CDR2 SYGVNS. V lost 4 bases, J lost 3 bases, and 10 bases lay in between. This CDR3 contains 13 residues. As DNA, the CDR3 is TGTGCCAGCAGTGCAGGAAGGGTCTACGAGCAGTACTTC. Protein: CASSAGRVYEQYF.

This clonotype appeared once. The V and J genes are TRBV28 and TRBJ2-5; D unresolved. The CDR3 is 14 amino acids. V lost 6 bases to trimming and J lost 4 bases, with 15 bases between them. Germline CDR1 MDHEN, CDR2 SYDVKM. CDR3 coding DNA: TGTGCCAGCAGGCGAGGCGGAGATGGAGAGACCCAGTACTTC. This gives the protein CASRRGGDGETQYF.

V is TRBV20-1 and J is TRBJ1-2, with TRBD1 identical over 7 bases. CDR3 size: 12 residues. Germline loops: CDR1 DFQATT, CDR2 SNEGSKA (reference sequence). Germline trimming cut 6 bases from V and 6 bases from J; bases unmatched to any gene: 7. Here the CDR3 reads CSALTGRNGYTF. The CDR3 region has the DNA TGCAGTGCCTTGACAGGGAGAAATGGCTACACCTTC.

CDR3 protein: CSVEGPEQYF. DNA for the CDR3: TGCAGCGTTGAGGGGCCCGAGCAGTACTTC. The chain has TRBV29-1 and TRBJ2-7; D perhaps matches TRBD1 (5 bases). This CDR3 region has 10 residues. Looked up from germline, CDR1 is SQVTM and CDR2 is ANQGSEA. V lost 3 bases and J 6 bases, leaving 6 bases between the germline ends.

The chain couples TRBV7-9 to TRBJ1-4, with TRBD1 matching over 9 bases. CDR3 length: 14 residues. J gave up 8 bases and V 5 bases, and 6 bases lay outside the gene matches. The germline gives CDR1 SEHNR, CDR2 FQNEAQ (reference sequence). The DNA for the CDR3 is TGTGCCAGCAGCCTGGGACAGGGATTAGAAAAACTGTTTTTT. It encodes CASSLGQGLEKLFF. Full variable domain (remainder filled in from reference TRBV7-9 and TRBJ1-4): DTGVSQNPRHKITKRGQNVTFRCDPISEHNRLYWYRQTLGQGPEFLTYFQNEAQLEKSRLLSDRFSAERPKGSFSTLEIQRTEQGDSAMYLCASSLGQGLEKLFFGSGTQLSVL.

The chain recombines TRBV27 with TRBJ2-5; 10 nucleotides match TRBD1. V lost 6 bases to trimming and J lost 8 bases; unmatched junction nucleotides: 12. Germline V CDR1 and CDR2: MNHEY, SMNVEV (reference sequence). The CDR3 has 15 residues. Here the CDR3 reads CASRRQGALSSTQYF. As DNA, the CDR3 is TGTGCCAGCAGAAGACAGGGGGCATTGTCTAGTACCCAGTACTTC.

This rearrangement joins TRBV30 to TRBJ2-7, with D possibly matching TRBD1 (6 bases). V shed 2 bases and J shed 0 bases, with 11 bases lying between them. The CDR3 sequence is 14 residues long. Germline V gene lookup returns CDR1 GTSNPN and CDR2 SVGIG (reference sequence). The CDR3 DNA sequence: TGTGCCTGGAGTCCCGGGACACCCTCCTACGAGCAGTACTTC. Translated, it gives CAWSPGTPSYEQYF.

The rearrangement links TRBV20-1 to TRBJ1-2; D is undetermined. The CDR3 extends over 11 amino acids. The V gene's germline CDR1 is DFQATT and CDR2 SNEGSKA (reference sequence). V shed 6 bases and J shed 9 bases, with 14 bases lying between them. This CDR3 reads CSAQRKGSYTF. Written as DNA, the CDR3 is TGCAGTGCCCAAAGGAAGGGAAGCTACACCTTC.

To note about this clonotype: One end of the junction does not line up with germline, which may come from a read error. The genes are TRBV28 and TRBJ2-7; D unresolved. The CDR3 is 13 residues long. The germline gives CDR1 MDHEN, CDR2 SYDVKM. The CDR3 sequence: CASSLKGGRVMNF. The CDR3 DNA sequence: TGTGCCAGCAGTTTAAAGGGTGGCAGAGTTATGAACTTC.

The V gene is TRBV5-1, the J gene TRBJ2-5, with D tentatively TRBD2 (5 bases). The CDR3 sequence is 15 residues long. Germline CDR1 reads SGHRS; CDR2 reads YFSETQ. Trimming shortened V by 1 base and J by 5 bases, and 15 bases separated the two germline ends. Here the CDR3 reads CASSLRGSWQETQYF. In DNA, the CDR3 is TGCGCCAGCAGCTTGCGGGGATCTTGGCAGGAGACCCAGTACTTC.

This chain uses TRBV7-2 with TRBJ2-2, with 8 positions matching TRBD1. Germline V gives CDR1 SGHTA, CDR2 FQGNSA. J was trimmed by 6 bases and V by 7 bases; bases with no gene match: 4. The CDR3 covers 13 residues. The CDR3, as DNA: TGTGCCAGCATCCCACAGGGGGCCGGGGAGCTGTTTTTT. Protein sequence: CASIPQGAGELFF.

The chain uses TRBV7-9 and TRBJ2-7, with D possibly being TRBD1 (6 bases). The V end lost 5 bases, the J end lost 6 bases, and 14 bases lay between the germline ends. This CDR3 region has 13 residues. Germline-derived CDR1 and CDR2 are SEHNR and FQNEAQ (reference sequence). The CDR3 DNA is TGTGCCAGCAGCCCGGGCCGAGGGGGCGAGCAGTACTTC. This sequence encodes CASSPGRGGEQYF.

In its sample, this clonotype was seen once. The chain is built from TRBV12-3 or TRBV12-4 and TRBJ2-6, with 9 bases aligning to TRBD1. The junction had 11 bases not matched to a gene; V was cut back by 4 bases and J by 1 base. The CDR3 sequence is 19 residues long. The CDR3 here is CASSSQPGTGLSGANVLTF. CDR3 nucleotides: TGTGCCAGCAGTTCTCAACCCGGGACAGGGCTATCTGGGGCCAACGTCCTGACTTTC.

CDR3 DNA: TGCAGCGTTGAGCCCGGGACAGGGCGTGGCTACACCTTC. Protein sequence: CSVEPGTGRGYTF. The gene calls are TRBV29-1 and TRBJ1-2, with 9 bases fitting TRBD1. The V gene end was trimmed by 3 bases and the J gene end by 7 bases; junction bases not matched to a gene: 6. The CDR3 contains 13 residues. Germline CDR1 is SQVTM and CDR2 is ANQGSEA.

The chain recombines TRBV15 with TRBJ2-1; 8 bases line up with TRBD2. The length of the CDR3 is 15 residues. With V trimmed by 1 base and J by 7 bases, 6 bases remained unmatched. Looked up from germline, CDR1 is LNHNV and CDR2 is YYDKDF (reference sequence). CDR3 sequence (DNA): TGTGCCACCAGCAGAGGTGGCGGGGGGCCGAATGAGCAGTTCTTC. Its protein is CATSRGGGGPNEQFF.

The V call is TRBV15, the J call TRBJ1-1; D gene ambiguous. The CDR3 is 13 amino acids. From germline, CDR1 is LNHNV and CDR2 YYDKDF (reference sequence). V lost 5 bases to trimming and J lost 0 bases, with 7 bases between them. CDR3 residues: CATSPGLNTEAFF. The CDR3 nucleotides read TGTGCCACCAGCCCCGGGCTGAACACTGAAGCTTTCTTT.

The J gene is TRBJ2-7, the V gene TRBV20-1, with 7 bases lining up with TRBD1. The CDR3 spans 14 residues. The germline V gene has CDR1 DFQATT and CDR2 SNEGSKA (reference sequence). J was trimmed by 3 bases and V by 3 bases; bases with no gene match: 8. The CDR3 is CSASSRQGNYEQYF. In DNA, the CDR3 is TGCAGTGCTAGTTCGAGACAGGGTAACTACGAGCAGTACTTC.

The V call is TRBV30, the J call TRBJ1-1; D is possibly TRBD1 (6 bases). The germline gives CDR1 GTSNPN, CDR2 SVGIG (reference sequence). The CDR3 totals 13 residues. V dropped 2 bases and J dropped 4 bases, with 11 bases sitting between them. In nucleotides, the CDR3 is TGTGCCTGGAGTACGGGCAGGGGCACTGAAGCTTTCTTT. Residues: CAWSTGRGTEAFF.

The genes are TRBV30 and TRBJ2-1, with 8 bases aligning to TRBD1. With 2 bases clipped from V and 6 bases from J, the junction kept 9 bases outside the gene matches. This CDR3 is built from 15 residues. CDR1 is GTSNPN, CDR2 SVGIG, per germline (reference sequence). The CDR3, as DNA: TGTGCCTGGAGTCGTTGGACAGGGCAGGTCAATGAGCAGTTCTTC. Protein product: CAWSRWTGQVNEQFF.

The chain links TRBV12-3 or TRBV12-4 to TRBJ2-1; D is unclear. This CDR3 region has 12 residues. V was cut by 7 bases and J by 10 bases, with 14 bases left in between. This CDR3 reads CASTKGSTEQFF. The CDR3 region has the DNA TGTGCCAGCACAAAGGGCTCCACGGAGCAGTTCTTC.

In its sample, this clonotype was seen once. This rearrangement joins TRBV20-1 to TRBJ2-7; D not certain. Germline loops: CDR1 DFQATT, CDR2 SNEGSKA (reference sequence). V lost 6 bases and J lost 0, with 9 bases in between. The CDR3 sequence is 12 residues long. In DNA, the CDR3 is TGCAGTGCCGCCGGGTCCTCCTACGAGCAGTACTTC. It specifies CSAAGSSYEQYF.

J is TRBJ1-3 and V is TRBV30; D is unresolved. This CDR3 contains 14 residues. With 7 bases removed from V and 0 bases from J, the gap between germline ends came to 13 bases. The V gene's germline CDR1 is GTSNPN and CDR2 SVGIG (reference sequence). CDR3 nucleotide sequence: TGTGCCTCGAAAACAGTGAACTCTGGAAACACCATATATTTT. Translated: CASKTVNSGNTIYF.